This T cell receptor beta chain comes out of a study of OX40 agonist ivuxolimab in advanced cancers. TCRdb keeps only in-frame clones here, not all; method: immunoSEQ multiplex PCR. Of 60,000 or so clones in the sample, around four fifths were seen once. The CDR3 runs to 15 residues. Germline CDR1 and CDR2: KGHSH and LQKENI. After removal of 3 bases from V and 2 bases from J, the junction contained 6 bases not matched to a gene. This sequence joins TRBV18 and TRBJ1-1, with 7 bases matching TRBD1. The source material was CD4+ or CD8+ T cells sorted from blood, sampled in a trial of the OX40 agonist ivuxolimab. This clonotype was sampled from an adult with an advanced solid tumor such as melanoma, head and neck, liver or kidney cancer. Here the CDR3 DNA reads TGTGCCAGCTCACCTGGACAGGTGATAAACACTGAAGCTTTCTTT. Translation gives CASSPGQVINTEAFF.